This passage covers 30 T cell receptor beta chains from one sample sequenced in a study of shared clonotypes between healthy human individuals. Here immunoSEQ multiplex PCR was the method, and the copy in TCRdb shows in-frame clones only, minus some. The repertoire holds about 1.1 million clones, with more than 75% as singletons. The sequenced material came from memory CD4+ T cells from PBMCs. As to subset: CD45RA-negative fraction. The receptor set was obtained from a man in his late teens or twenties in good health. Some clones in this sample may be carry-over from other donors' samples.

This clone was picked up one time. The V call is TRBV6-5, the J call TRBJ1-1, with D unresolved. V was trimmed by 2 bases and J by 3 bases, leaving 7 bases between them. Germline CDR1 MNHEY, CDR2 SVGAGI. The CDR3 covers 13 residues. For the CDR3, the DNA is TGTGCCAGCAGTTACGGGAGGCACACTGAAGCTTTCTTT. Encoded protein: CASSYGRHTEAFF.

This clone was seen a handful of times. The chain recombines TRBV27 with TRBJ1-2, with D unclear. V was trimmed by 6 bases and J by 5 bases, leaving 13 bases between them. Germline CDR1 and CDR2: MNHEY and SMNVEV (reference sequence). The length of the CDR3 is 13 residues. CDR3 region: CASRPLQQYGYTF. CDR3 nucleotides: TGTGCCAGCAGACCGCTACAGCAATATGGCTACACCTTC.

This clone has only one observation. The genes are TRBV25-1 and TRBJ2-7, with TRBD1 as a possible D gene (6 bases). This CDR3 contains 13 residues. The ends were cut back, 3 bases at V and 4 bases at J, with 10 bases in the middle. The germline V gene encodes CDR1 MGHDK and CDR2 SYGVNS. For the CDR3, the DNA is TGTGCCAGCAGTGAGGGGGCTAGGTACGAGCAGTACTTC. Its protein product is CASSEGARYEQYF.

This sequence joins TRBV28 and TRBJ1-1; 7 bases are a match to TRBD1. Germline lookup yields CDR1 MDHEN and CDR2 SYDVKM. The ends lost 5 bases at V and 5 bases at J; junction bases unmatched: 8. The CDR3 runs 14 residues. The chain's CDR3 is CASSLTGVWTEAFF. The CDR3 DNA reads TGTGCCAGCAGTCTTACAGGGGTATGGACTGAAGCTTTCTTT.

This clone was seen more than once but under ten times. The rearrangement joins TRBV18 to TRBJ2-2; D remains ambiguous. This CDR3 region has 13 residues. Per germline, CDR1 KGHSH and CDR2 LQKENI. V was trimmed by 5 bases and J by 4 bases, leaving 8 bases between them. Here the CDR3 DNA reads TGTGCCAGCTCATCTCCTGGCACCGGGGAGCTGTTTTTT. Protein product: CASSSPGTGELFF. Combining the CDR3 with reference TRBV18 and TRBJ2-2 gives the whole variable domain NAGVMQNPRHLVRRRGQEARLRCSPMKGHSHVYWYRQLPEEGLKFMVYLQKENIIDESGMPKERFSAEFPKEGPSILRIQQVVRGDSAAYFCASSSPGTGELFFGEGSRLTVL.

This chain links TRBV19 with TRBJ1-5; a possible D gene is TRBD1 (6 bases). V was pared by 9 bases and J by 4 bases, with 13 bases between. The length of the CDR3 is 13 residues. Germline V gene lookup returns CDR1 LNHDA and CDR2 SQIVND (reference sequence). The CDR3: CASTNRANQPQHF. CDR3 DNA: TGTGCCAGCACAAACAGGGCAAATCAGCCCCAGCATTTT.

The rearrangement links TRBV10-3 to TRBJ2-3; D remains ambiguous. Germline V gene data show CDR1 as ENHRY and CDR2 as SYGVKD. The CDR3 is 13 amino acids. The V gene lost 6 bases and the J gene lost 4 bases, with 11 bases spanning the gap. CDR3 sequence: CAISHDQADTQYF. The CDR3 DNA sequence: TGTGCCATCAGCCACGATCAGGCAGATACGCAGTATTTT.

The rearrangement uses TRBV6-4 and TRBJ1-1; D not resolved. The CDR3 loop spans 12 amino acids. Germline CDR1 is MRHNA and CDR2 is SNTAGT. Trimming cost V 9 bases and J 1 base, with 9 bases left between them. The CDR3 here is CARTSKNTEAFF. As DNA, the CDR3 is TGTGCCAGAACGAGTAAGAACACTGAAGCTTTCTTT.

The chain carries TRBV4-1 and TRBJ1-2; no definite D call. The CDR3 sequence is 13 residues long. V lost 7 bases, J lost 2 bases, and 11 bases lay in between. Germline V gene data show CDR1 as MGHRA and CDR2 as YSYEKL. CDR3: CASTPSNNYGYTF. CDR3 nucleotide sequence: TGCGCCAGCACCCCTTCGAACAACTATGGCTACACCTTC.

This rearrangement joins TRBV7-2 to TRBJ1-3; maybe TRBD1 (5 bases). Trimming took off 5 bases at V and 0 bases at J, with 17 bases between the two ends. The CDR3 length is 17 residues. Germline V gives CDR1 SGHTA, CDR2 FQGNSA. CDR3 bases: TGTGCCAGCAGCGCAGCCTCCGGGGGGAACTCTGGAAACACCATATATTTT. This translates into CASSAASGGNSGNTIYF.

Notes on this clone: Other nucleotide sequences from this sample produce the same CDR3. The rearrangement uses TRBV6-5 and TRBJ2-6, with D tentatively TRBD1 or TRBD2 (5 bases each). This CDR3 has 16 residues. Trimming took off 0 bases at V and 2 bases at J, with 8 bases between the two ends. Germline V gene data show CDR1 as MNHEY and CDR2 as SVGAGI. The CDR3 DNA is TGTGCCAGCAGTTACTCGAGAGGGGCTGGGGCCAACGTCCTGACTTTC. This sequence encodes CASSYSRGAGANVLTF.

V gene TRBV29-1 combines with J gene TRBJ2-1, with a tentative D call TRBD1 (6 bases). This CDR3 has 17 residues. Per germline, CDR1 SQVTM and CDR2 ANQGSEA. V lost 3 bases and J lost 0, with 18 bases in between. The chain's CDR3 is CSVDPRTGQNSYNEQFF. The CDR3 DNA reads TGCAGCGTTGATCCTCGAACGGGACAAAACTCCTACAATGAGCAGTTCTTC.

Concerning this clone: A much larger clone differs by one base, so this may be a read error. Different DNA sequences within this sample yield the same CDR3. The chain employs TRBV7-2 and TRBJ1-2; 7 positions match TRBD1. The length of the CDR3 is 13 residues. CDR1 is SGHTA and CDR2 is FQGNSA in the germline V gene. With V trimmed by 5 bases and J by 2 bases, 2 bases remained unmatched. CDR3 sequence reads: CASSPDRNYGYTF. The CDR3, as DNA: TGTGCCAGCAGCCCGGACAGGAACTATGGCTACACCTTC.

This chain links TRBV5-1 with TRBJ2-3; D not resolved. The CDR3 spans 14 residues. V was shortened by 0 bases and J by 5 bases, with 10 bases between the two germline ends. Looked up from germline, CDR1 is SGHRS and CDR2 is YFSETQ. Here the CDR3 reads CASSLAEGRDTQYF. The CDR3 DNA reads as TGCGCCAGCAGCTTGGCCGAAGGGCGAGATACGCAGTATTTT. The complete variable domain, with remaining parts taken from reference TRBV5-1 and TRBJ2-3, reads KAGVTQTPRYLIKTRGQQVTLSCSPISGHRSVSWYQQTPGQGLQFLFEYFSETQRNKGNFPGRFSGRQFSNSRSEMNVSTLELGDSALYLCASSLAEGRDTQYFGPGTRLTVL.

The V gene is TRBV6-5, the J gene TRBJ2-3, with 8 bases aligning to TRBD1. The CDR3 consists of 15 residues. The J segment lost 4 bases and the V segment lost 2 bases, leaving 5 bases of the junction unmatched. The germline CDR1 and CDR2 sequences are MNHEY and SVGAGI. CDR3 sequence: CASSYLQGGADTQYF. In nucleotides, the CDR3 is TGTGCCAGCAGTTACCTACAGGGGGGCGCAGATACGCAGTATTTT.

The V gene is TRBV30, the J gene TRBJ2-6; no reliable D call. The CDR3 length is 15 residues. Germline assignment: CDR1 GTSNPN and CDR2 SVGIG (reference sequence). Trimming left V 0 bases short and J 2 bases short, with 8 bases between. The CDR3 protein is CAWSVQPTGANVLTF. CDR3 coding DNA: TGTGCCTGGAGTGTACAGCCTACTGGGGCCAACGTCCTGACTTTC.

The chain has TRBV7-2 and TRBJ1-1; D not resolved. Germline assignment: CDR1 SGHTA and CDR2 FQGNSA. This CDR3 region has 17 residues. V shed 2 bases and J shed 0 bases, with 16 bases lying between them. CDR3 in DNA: TGTGCCAGCAGCTTAAGTTCGGTCCGGGGTATGAACACTGAAGCTTTCTTT. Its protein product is CASSLSSVRGMNTEAFF.

The CDR3 nucleotides are TGTGCCCGTCCGGACCCTAGCAATCAGCCCCAGCATTTT. Translation: CARPDPSNQPQHF. The chain carries TRBV6-1 and TRBJ1-5; unclear D gene. V lost 11 bases and J lost 0, with 11 bases in between. Germline CDR1 is MNHNS and CDR2 is SASEGT. The CDR3 is 13 amino acids.

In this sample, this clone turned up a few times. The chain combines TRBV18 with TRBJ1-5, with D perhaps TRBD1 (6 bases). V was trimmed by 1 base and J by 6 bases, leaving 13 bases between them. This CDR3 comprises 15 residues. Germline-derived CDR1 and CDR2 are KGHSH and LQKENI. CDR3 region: CASSPRGAQGQPQHF. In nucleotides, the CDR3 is TGTGCCAGCTCACCACGGGGGGCGCAGGGTCAGCCCCAGCATTTT.

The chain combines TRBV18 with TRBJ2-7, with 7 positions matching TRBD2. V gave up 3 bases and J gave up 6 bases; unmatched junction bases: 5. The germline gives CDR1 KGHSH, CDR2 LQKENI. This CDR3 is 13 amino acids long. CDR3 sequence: CASSPAGGSEQYF. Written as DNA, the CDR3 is TGTGCCAGCTCACCGGCCGGGGGGTCCGAGCAGTACTTC.

This chain's CDR3 is CASTGGFEETQYF. CDR3 in DNA: TGTGCCAGCACGGGGGGCTTCGAAGAGACCCAGTACTTC. The chain recombines TRBV2 with TRBJ2-5; D perhaps matches TRBD2 (7 bases). CDR1 is SNHLY and CDR2 is FYNNEI in the germline V gene. V gave up 7 bases and J gave up 3 bases, with 12 bases separating them. The CDR3 is made up of 13 amino acids.

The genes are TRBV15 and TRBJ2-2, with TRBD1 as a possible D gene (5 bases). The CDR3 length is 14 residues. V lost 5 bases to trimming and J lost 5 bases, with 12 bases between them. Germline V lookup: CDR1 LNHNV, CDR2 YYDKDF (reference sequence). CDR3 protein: CATSQLRVTGELFF. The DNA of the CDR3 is TGTGCCACCAGCCAACTCAGGGTAACCGGGGAGCTGTTTTTT.

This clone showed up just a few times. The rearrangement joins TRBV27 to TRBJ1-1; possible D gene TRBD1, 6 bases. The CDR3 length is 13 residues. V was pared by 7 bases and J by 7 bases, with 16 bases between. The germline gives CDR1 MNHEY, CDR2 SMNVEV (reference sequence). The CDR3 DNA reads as TGTGCCAGCACCCCATCCGGGACACTTGAAGCTTTCTTT. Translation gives CASTPSGTLEAFF.

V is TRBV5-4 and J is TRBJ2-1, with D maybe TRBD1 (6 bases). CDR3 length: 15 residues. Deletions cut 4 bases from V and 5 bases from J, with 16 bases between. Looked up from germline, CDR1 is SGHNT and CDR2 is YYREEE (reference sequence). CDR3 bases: TGTGCCAGCAGCCTGGGGGCTAGAGGGGACAATGAGCAGTTCTTC. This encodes CASSLGARGDNEQFF.

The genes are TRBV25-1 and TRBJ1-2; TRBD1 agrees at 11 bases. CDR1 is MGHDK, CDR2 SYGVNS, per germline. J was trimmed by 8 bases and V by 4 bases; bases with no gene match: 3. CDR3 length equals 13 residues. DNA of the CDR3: TGTGCCAGCAGTGCGGGACAGGGGGTCGGCTACACCTTC. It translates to CASSAGQGVGYTF.

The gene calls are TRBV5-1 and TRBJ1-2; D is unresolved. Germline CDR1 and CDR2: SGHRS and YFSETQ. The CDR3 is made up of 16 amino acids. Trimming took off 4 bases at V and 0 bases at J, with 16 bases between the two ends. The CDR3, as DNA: TGCGCCAGCAGCCTTCCCCCCGGACGAACTAACTATGGCTACACCTTC. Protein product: CASSLPPGRTNYGYTF. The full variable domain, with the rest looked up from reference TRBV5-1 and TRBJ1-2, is KAGVTQTPRYLIKTRGQQVTLSCSPISGHRSVSWYQQTPGQGLQFLFEYFSETQRNKGNFPGRFSGRQFSNSRSEMNVSTLELGDSALYLCASSLPPGRTNYGYTFGSGTRLTVV.

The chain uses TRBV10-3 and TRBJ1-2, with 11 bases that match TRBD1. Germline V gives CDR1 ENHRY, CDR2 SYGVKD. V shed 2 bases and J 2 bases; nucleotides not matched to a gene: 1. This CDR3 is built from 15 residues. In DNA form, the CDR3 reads TGTGCCATCAGTGAGAGGGACAGGGGGAACTATGGCTACACCTTC. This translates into CAISERDRGNYGYTF.

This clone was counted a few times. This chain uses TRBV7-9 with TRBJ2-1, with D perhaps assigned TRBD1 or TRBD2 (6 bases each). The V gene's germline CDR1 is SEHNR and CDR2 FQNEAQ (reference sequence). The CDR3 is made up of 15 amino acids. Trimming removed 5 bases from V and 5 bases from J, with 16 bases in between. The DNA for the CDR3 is TGTGCCAGCAGCCGAATGGGGGGCCGTGACAATGAGCAGTTCTTC. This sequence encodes CASSRMGGRDNEQFF.

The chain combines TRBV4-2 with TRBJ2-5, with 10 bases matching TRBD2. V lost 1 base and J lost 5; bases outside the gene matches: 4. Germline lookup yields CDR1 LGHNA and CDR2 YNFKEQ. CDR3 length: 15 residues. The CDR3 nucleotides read TGTGCCAGCAGCCAAGCTAGCGGGAGTGTGGAGACCCAGTACTTC. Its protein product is CASSQASGSVETQYF.

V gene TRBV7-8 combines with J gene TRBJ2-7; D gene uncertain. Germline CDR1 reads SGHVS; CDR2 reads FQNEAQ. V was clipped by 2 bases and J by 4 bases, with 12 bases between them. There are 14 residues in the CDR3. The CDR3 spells CASSLNAGAYEQYF. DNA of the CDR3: TGTGCCAGCAGCTTAAATGCAGGAGCATACGAGCAGTACTTC.